The 32 T cell receptor beta chains listed next were all sequenced from one sample in a study of regulatory dendritic cells for organ transplantation. Clones were read by immunoSEQ multiplex PCR, and TCRdb kept only the in-frame ones, dropping some. The sample gives tens of thousands of clones, approximately 90% of which show up once; approximately 0.11% is in the top ten. Sequenced material: naive CD8+ T cells from blood. The subset denotes: CD45RA+ naive T cells. These receptors all stem from a human donor in good health.

This sequence joins TRBV27 and TRBJ1-4; 9 bases are a match to TRBD1. Germline lookup yields CDR1 MNHEY and CDR2 SMNVEV (reference sequence). This CDR3 comprises 14 residues. V lost 2 bases and J lost 8; bases outside the gene matches: 3. This CDR3 reads CASSLGTGTEKLFF. The CDR3 DNA reads TGTGCCAGCAGTTTAGGGACAGGGACCGAAAAACTGTTTTTT.

The rearrangement links TRBV29-1 to TRBJ2-5; D gene ambiguous. Germline assignment: CDR1 SQVTM and CDR2 ANQGSEA. V lost 4 bases and J lost 2, with 8 bases in between. The CDR3 runs 12 residues. The CDR3 reads CSVGTSQETQYF. As DNA, the CDR3 is TGCAGCGTTGGGACCTCACAAGAGACCCAGTACTTC.

The chain recombines TRBV5-5 with TRBJ2-3; D may be TRBD1 or TRBD2 (5 bases each). The CDR3 length is 18 residues. Germline CDR1 SGHKS, CDR2 YYEKEE (reference sequence). The V end lost 0 bases, the J end lost 0 bases, and 17 bases lay between the germline ends. The CDR3 protein is CASSLAGLFGYSTDTQYF. DNA of the CDR3: TGTGCCAGCAGCTTGGCGGGGCTTTTTGGTTACAGCACAGATACGCAGTATTTT.

This chain connects TRBV2 to TRBJ2-5; D remains ambiguous. Gene TRBJ2-7 matches the end of the DNA better, so the J call may be wrong. The germline gives CDR1 SNHLY, CDR2 FYNNEI. The CDR3 is 11 residues long. For the CDR3, the DNA is TGTGCCAGCAGTTTGAGCTACGAGCAGTACTTC. Encoded protein: CASSLSYEQYF.

The chain links TRBV7-8 to TRBJ1-5; D gene uncertain. V was trimmed by 6 bases and J by 0 bases, leaving 12 bases between them. Germline assignment: CDR1 SGHVS and CDR2 FQNEAQ. This CDR3 has 15 amino acids. Here the CDR3 reads CASSFLMGSNQPQHF. The CDR3 bases are TGTGCCAGCAGTTTCTTGATGGGTAGCAATCAGCCCCAGCATTTT.

The chain couples TRBV27 to TRBJ1-4, with 8 positions matching TRBD1. Germline V gene data show CDR1 as MNHEY and CDR2 as SMNVEV (reference sequence). Trimming removed 5 bases from V and 8 bases from J; junction bases left unmatched: 10. This CDR3 comprises 15 residues. DNA for the CDR3: TGTGCCAGCAGTGGGGGGACAGGAGGTGTGGAAAAACTGTTTTTT. As protein: CASSGGTGGVEKLFF.

The V gene is TRBV28, the J gene TRBJ2-2; 11 bases match TRBD2. This CDR3 spans 17 amino acids. V trimming: 5 bases; J trimming: 6 bases; junction bases outside the gene matches: 11. Germline CDR1 MDHEN, CDR2 SYDVKM. The DNA for the CDR3 is TGTGCCAGCAGTCTAACTAGCGGGAGATATGTAGCCGGGGAGCTGTTTTTT. This codes for CASSLTSGRYVAGELFF.

The chain couples TRBV5-6 to TRBJ1-1; weak D call: TRBD1 (5 bases). There are 16 residues in the CDR3. Germline V gene sequence: CDR1 SGHDT, CDR2 YYEEEE. Trimming left V 0 bases short and J 4 bases short, with 16 bases between. The DNA of the CDR3 is TGTGCCAGCAGCTTGGGTTTGATGGAGGGGATCACTGAAGCTTTCTTT. It yields the protein CASSLGLMEGITEAFF.

The chain has TRBV7-2 and TRBJ2-7; D gene ambiguous. This CDR3 spans 13 amino acids. V lost 2 bases, J lost 0 bases, and 5 bases lay in between. Per the germline V gene, CDR1 is SGHTA and CDR2 is FQGNSA. This chain's CDR3 is CASSLRYSYEQYF. CDR3 DNA: TGTGCCAGCAGCTTAAGGTACTCCTACGAGCAGTACTTC.

V usage is TRBV30 and J usage is TRBJ2-2; 8 nucleotides line up with TRBD1. Germline assignment: CDR1 GTSNPN and CDR2 SVGIG (reference sequence). The length of the CDR3 is 15 residues. This chain's CDR3 is CAEDHRGSNTGELFF. DNA for the CDR3: TGTGCGGAGGACCACAGGGGGTCGAACACCGGGGAGCTGTTTTTT.

This chain links TRBV11-1 with TRBJ2-2, with a weak D call TRBD1 (6 bases). Germline V gene data show CDR1 as SGHAT and CDR2 as FQDESV (reference sequence). The CDR3 has 17 amino acids. Trimming left V 5 bases short and J 1 base short, with 17 bases between. CDR3 nucleotide sequence: TGTGCCAGCAGCCCCCCACCTTGGACAGAGAACACCGGGGAGCTGTTTTTT. It encodes CASSPPPWTENTGELFF.

The rearrangement links TRBV4-3 to TRBJ2-5, with unresolved D. In germline, CDR1 is LGHNA, CDR2 YSLEER. Trimming removed 4 bases at V and 3 bases at J, with 12 bases between. The CDR3 covers 14 residues. CDR3 sequence (DNA): TGCGCCAGCAGCCTTGAATGGACGGAAGAGACCCAGTACTTC. The encoded protein is CASSLEWTEETQYF.

The chain uses TRBV9 and TRBJ1-4; the D is unclear. Germline V lookup: CDR1 SGDLS, CDR2 YYNGEE. V lost 4 bases and J lost 8, with 18 bases in between. The CDR3 consists of 15 residues. CDR3 sequence: CASSPQSGFGEKLFF. CDR3 nucleotide sequence: TGTGCCAGCAGCCCCCAGTCGGGGTTCGGGGAAAAACTGTTTTTT.

This chain connects TRBV28 to TRBJ1-2; 8 bases line up with TRBD1. The CDR3 has 14 amino acids. CDR1 and CDR2 (germline): MDHEN, SYDVKM. Trimming cost V 0 bases and J 5 bases; bases outside gene matches: 2. This CDR3 reads CASSLWRQGYGYTF. As DNA, the CDR3 is TGTGCCAGCAGTTTATGGCGACAGGGGTATGGCTACACCTTC.

CDR3 DNA: TGTGCCAGCAGCTTAGGTTGGGCGGGCGAGCAGTACTTC. Translation gives CASSLGWAGEQYF. The V gene is TRBV7-8, the J gene TRBJ2-7, with D maybe TRBD2 (5 bases). Deletions cut 1 base from V and 6 bases from J, with 10 bases between. Germline assignment: CDR1 SGHVS and CDR2 FQNEAQ. The CDR3 is 13 residues long. Supplemented by reference TRBV7-8 and TRBJ2-7, the full variable domain reads GAGVSQSPRYKVAKRGQDVALRCDPISGHVSLFWYQQALGQGPEFLTYFQNEAQLDKSGLPSDRFFAERPEGSVSTLKIQRTQQEDSAVYLCASSLGWAGEQYFGPGTRLTVT.

The chain joins TRBV18 to TRBJ1-1; 7 bases agree with TRBD1. This CDR3 region has 15 residues. Unmatched junction bases numbered 7, after V lost 6 bases and J lost 0 bases. Germline V gene data show CDR1 as KGHSH and CDR2 as LQKENI. DNA of the CDR3: TGTGCCAGCTCCCACTCCGGGACAGTGAACACTGAAGCTTTCTTT. Its protein is CASSHSGTVNTEAFF.

J is TRBJ2-5 and V is TRBV30, with 8 bases that match TRBD2. This CDR3 has 15 amino acids. V lost 4 bases to trimming and J lost 4 bases; unmatched junction nucleotides: 11. Per germline, CDR1 GTSNPN and CDR2 SVGIG (reference sequence). CDR3 in DNA: TGTGCCTGGACGGGGGGGCACATATTTCCAGAGACCCAGTACTTC. This gives the protein CAWTGGHIFPETQYF.

The chain links TRBV7-2 to TRBJ1-1; D gene ambiguous. CDR3 size: 11 residues. CDR1 SGHTA and CDR2 FQGNSA come from the germline V gene. V dropped 4 bases and J dropped 5 bases, with 5 bases sitting between them. The CDR3 reads CASSSGTEAFF. The CDR3 nucleotides are TGTGCCAGCAGCTCGGGTACTGAAGCTTTCTTT.

The CDR3 loop is CASSSTQGFNEKLFF. The DNA of the CDR3 is TGTGCCAGCAGTTCTACACAGGGTTTTAATGAAAAACTGTTTTTT. The chain joins TRBV27 to TRBJ1-4; D is possibly TRBD1 (6 bases). Germline CDR1 reads MNHEY; CDR2 reads SMNVEV (reference sequence). The germline V and J ends were trimmed by 4 bases and 4 bases, with 13 bases remaining between them. The CDR3 runs to 15 residues.

This chain connects TRBV2 to TRBJ1-5; 7 bases are a match to TRBD1. Germline-derived CDR1 and CDR2 are SNHLY and FYNNEI. Germline trimming cut 7 bases from V and 6 bases from J; bases unmatched to any gene: 9. The CDR3 is 14 amino acids. The CDR3 DNA reads TGTGCCAGCACCCTCAACAGGGGAGGTCAGCCCCAGCATTTT. It codes for CASTLNRGGQPQHF.

The chain links TRBV19 to TRBJ1-2; TRBD1 aligns across 7 bases. After removal of 4 bases from V and 2 bases from J, the junction contained 10 bases not matched to a gene. Germline-derived CDR1 and CDR2 are LNHDA and SQIVND (reference sequence). There are 16 residues in the CDR3. DNA for the CDR3: TGTGCCAGTAGTACGAAGACAGGGACCGAAAACTATGGCTACACCTTC. Translation: CASSTKTGTENYGYTF. Full variable domain (remainder filled in from reference TRBV19 and TRBJ1-2): DGGITQSPKYLFRKEGQNVTLSCEQNLNHDAMYWYRQDPGQGLRLIYYSQIVNDFQKGDIAEGYSVSREKKESFPLTVTSAQKNPTAFYLCASSTKTGTENYGYTFGSGTRLTVV.

This chain joins TRBV7-9 and TRBJ2-7, with 10 bases identical to TRBD1. The V gene's germline CDR1 is SEHNR and CDR2 FQNEAQ (reference sequence). Trimming took 5 bases from V and 2 from J; bases not matched to a gene: 6. The CDR3 runs 15 residues. CDR3 residues: CASSLGDRGAYEQYF. The CDR3 region has the DNA TGTGCCAGCAGCCTTGGGGACAGGGGCGCCTACGAGCAGTACTTC.

CDR3 sequence reads: CASTTKEGSPYEQYF. The CDR3 region has the DNA TGTGCCAGCACTACGAAAGAAGGGTCTCCCTACGAGCAGTACTTC. The J gene is TRBJ2-7, the V gene TRBV7-9; D is uncertain. V was clipped by 7 bases and J by 2 bases, with 18 bases between them. This CDR3 has 15 residues. The germline V gene has CDR1 SEHNR and CDR2 FQNEAQ (reference sequence). Filled out from reference TRBV7-9 and TRBJ2-7, the complete variable domain reads DTGVSQNPRHKITKRGQNVTFRCDPISEHNRLYWYRQTLGQGPEFLTYFQNEAQLEKSRLLSDRFSAERPKGSFSTLEIQRTEQGDSAMYLCASTTKEGSPYEQYFGPGTRLTVT.

The chain is built from TRBV7-8 and TRBJ2-7; weak D call: TRBD2 (7 bases). Germline V gives CDR1 SGHVS, CDR2 FQNEAQ. V dropped 3 bases and J dropped 2 bases, with 14 bases sitting between them. The CDR3 extends over 15 amino acids. CDR3 protein: CASSFEGGPTYEQYF. The DNA of the CDR3 is TGTGCCAGCAGCTTCGAGGGGGGGCCTACCTACGAGCAGTACTTC.

This sequence joins TRBV29-1 and TRBJ1-2, with 10 bases lining up with TRBD1. The length of the CDR3 is 13 residues. Unmatched junction bases numbered 6, after V lost 7 bases and J lost 4 bases. Germline V gives CDR1 SQVTM, CDR2 ANQGSEA. CDR3 coding DNA: TGCAGCGCTGAGGACAGGGGGAGCTATGGCTACACCTTC. It specifies CSAEDRGSYGYTF.

CDR3 loop: CASSTRWGQAQPQHF. The CDR3 bases are TGTGCCAGCAGTACAAGGTGGGGCCAAGCACAGCCCCAGCATTTT. The J gene is TRBJ1-5, the V gene TRBV27, with D maybe TRBD1 (5 bases). The CDR3 extends over 15 amino acids. V gave up 5 bases and J gave up 7 bases, with 18 bases separating them. Germline V gene sequence: CDR1 MNHEY, CDR2 SMNVEV (reference sequence).

This rearrangement joins TRBV6-4 to TRBJ1-3, with TRBD1 identical over 7 bases. The V and J ends lost 5 bases and 0 bases, in that order; junction bases with no gene match: 7. This CDR3 comprises 16 residues. Germline CDR1 and CDR2: MRHNA and SNTAGT. CDR3 nucleotide sequence: TGTGCCAGCAGTAGGGACAGCTATCTCTCTGGAAACACCATATATTTT. It yields the protein CASSRDSYLSGNTIYF.

This clone was found once. The chain couples TRBV19 to TRBJ2-5, with 10 bases aligning to TRBD1. The junction had 3 bases not matched to a gene; V was cut back by 3 bases and J by 5 bases. From germline, CDR1 is LNHDA and CDR2 SQIVND (reference sequence). The CDR3 is 14 amino acids. Written as DNA, the CDR3 is TGTGCCAGTAGTATTGGGACAGGGGTGGAGACCCAGTACTTC. It yields the protein CASSIGTGVETQYF.

The chain joins TRBV9 to TRBJ2-3; 11 bases fit TRBD2. This CDR3 comprises 16 residues. Unmatched junction bases numbered 6, after V lost 4 bases and J lost 2 bases. Germline loops: CDR1 SGDLS, CDR2 YYNGEE. CDR3 protein: CASSPRLAGYTDTQYF. The DNA for the CDR3 is TGTGCCAGCAGCCCTCGACTAGCGGGGTACACAGATACGCAGTATTTT.

V is TRBV28 and J is TRBJ2-1; 12 bases line up with TRBD2. The CDR3 length is 14 residues. V trimming: 11 bases; J trimming: 3 bases; junction bases outside the gene matches: 5. Per the germline V gene, CDR1 is MDHEN and CDR2 is SYDVKM. The chain's CDR3 is CAAGLAGIYNEQFF. CDR3 nucleotides: TGTGCCGCAGGACTAGCGGGGATCTACAATGAGCAGTTCTTC.

Only one count was recorded for this clone. J is TRBJ1-1 and V is TRBV30, with D unclear. Trimming removed 0 bases from V and 7 bases from J, with 6 bases in between. The CDR3 has 11 amino acids. The V gene's germline CDR1 is GTSNPN and CDR2 SVGIG (reference sequence). In DNA, the CDR3 is TGTGCCTGGAGTGTATCCGGTGAAGCTTTCTTT. This encodes CAWSVSGEAFF.

The CDR3 loop reads CASSIALWTGGFTEAFF. The DNA of the CDR3 is TGTGCCAGTAGTATAGCTTTGTGGACAGGCGGTTTCACTGAAGCTTTCTTT. The genes are TRBV19 and TRBJ1-1; TRBD1 agrees at 7 bases. Germline loops: CDR1 LNHDA, CDR2 SQIVND (reference sequence). The CDR3 runs to 17 residues. Losses at the gene ends were 1 base for V and 4 bases for J; bases not matched to a gene: 12. The full variable domain, in which reference TRBV19 and TRBJ1-1 provide the parts outside the CDR3, is DGGITQSPKYLFRKEGQNVTLSCEQNLNHDAMYWYRQDPGQGLRLIYYSQIVNDFQKGDIAEGYSVSREKKESFPLTVTSAQKNPTAFYLCASSIALWTGGFTEAFFGQGTRLTVV.